The 9 T cell receptor beta chains below were found in one sample sequenced in a study of cytotoxic CD8 clonotypes in ibrutinib-treated CLL. Sequencing was performed with immunoSEQ multiplex PCR; in TCRdb, only in-frame clones are kept and a portion is missing. The sample records approximately 300,000 clones, approximately 80% being singletons. The sequenced sample was PBMCs, obtained before ibrutinib treatment. The receptors were gathered from a human donor with chronic lymphocytic leukemia.

This clone was detected only a few times. The V and J genes are TRBV28 and TRBJ1-5; D is ambiguous. Germline loops: CDR1 MDHEN, CDR2 SYDVKM. This CDR3 has 14 residues. The V gene lost 8 bases and the J gene lost 5 bases, with 16 bases spanning the gap. CDR3 loop: CASSNLGRDQPQHF. In nucleotides, the CDR3 is TGTGCCAGCTCTAATCTGGGTAGGGATCAGCCCCAGCATTTT.

This chain joins TRBV19 and TRBJ1-3; D ambiguous. CDR3 length: 14 residues. The V end was cut by 4 bases, the J end by 2 bases, with 9 bases between. The germline V gene has CDR1 LNHDA and CDR2 SQIVND (reference sequence). The CDR3 protein is CASSTMGAGNTIYF. DNA of the CDR3: TGTGCCAGTAGTACGATGGGTGCTGGAAACACCATATATTTT.

CDR3 coding DNA: TGTGCCAGCAGGACCTGGCGGAGCGGATACAATGAGCAGTTCTTC. This encodes CASRTWRSGYNEQFF. This chain links TRBV6-5 with TRBJ2-1, with D possibly being TRBD2 (5 bases). The CDR3 extends over 15 amino acids. Trimming cost V 6 bases and J 4 bases, with 16 bases left between them. The germline V gene encodes CDR1 MNHEY and CDR2 SVGAGI.

The chain employs TRBV30 and TRBJ1-2, with 8 bases lining up with TRBD1. Germline trimming cut 4 bases from V and 8 bases from J; bases unmatched to any gene: 6. CDR1 and CDR2 (germline): GTSNPN, SVGIG (reference sequence). This CDR3 spans 12 amino acids. The CDR3 loop is CAWTDRGLGYTF. The CDR3 DNA reads as TGTGCCTGGACCGACAGGGGATTGGGCTACACCTTC.

This clone has just a few counts. This sequence joins TRBV27 and TRBJ2-1; D is perhaps TRBD1 (6 bases). With 2 bases removed from V and 9 bases from J, the gap between germline ends came to 17 bases. Germline V gene lookup returns CDR1 MNHEY and CDR2 SMNVEV (reference sequence). This CDR3 region has 15 residues. The CDR3 DNA reads TGTGCCAGCAGTTTAAATGGGCGGTCACAGGGTGAGCAGTTCTTC. Translating gives CASSLNGRSQGEQFF.

J is TRBJ2-4 and V is TRBV11-1; 8 nucleotides align to TRBD2. Germline-derived CDR1 and CDR2 are SGHAT and FQDESV (reference sequence). The CDR3 is 19 amino acids. The trim removed 1 base at V and 0 bases at J, leaving 11 bases unmatched. CDR3 coding DNA: TGTGCCAGCAGCTTAGGATCTTCTAGCGGGTTTCTAGCCAAAAACATTCAGTACTTC. Its protein is CASSLGSSSGFLAKNIQYF.

This clone turned up a few times. The chain has TRBV19 and TRBJ2-7, with 15 bases aligning to TRBD2. CDR1 is LNHDA and CDR2 is SQIVND in the germline V gene (reference sequence). V was clipped by 6 bases and J by 0 bases; unmatched bases: 3. The CDR3 sequence is 16 residues long. CDR3 sequence reads: CASSGLAGGSSYEQYF. CDR3 nucleotide sequence: TGTGCCAGTAGCGGACTAGCGGGAGGGTCCTCCTACGAGCAGTACTTC.

The chain links TRBV6-5 to TRBJ1-3; D ambiguous. Germline CDR1 reads MNHEY; CDR2 reads SVGAGI. Between the trimmed V and J ends, which lost 0 bases and 0 bases, there was a span of 6 bases. CDR3 length equals 15 residues. CDR3 in amino acids: CASSYSGSSGNTIYF. CDR3 in DNA: TGTGCCAGCAGTTACTCTGGCAGCTCTGGAAACACCATATATTTT.

This clone was observed a few times. The V call is TRBV14, the J call TRBJ2-2; D is uncertain. The V gene's germline CDR1 is SGHDN and CDR2 FVKESK. The V end was cut by 2 bases, the J end by 6 bases, with 10 bases between. The CDR3 covers 14 residues. The CDR3 is CASSQIRSAGELFF. In DNA, the CDR3 is TGTGCCAGCAGCCAAATAAGGTCGGCCGGGGAGCTGTTTTTT.